This TCR beta chain was obtained from a study of post-analysis software for immune sequencing data. Study outcomes and limitations: Patients had higher frequencies than controls of a handful of TRBV segments, including TRBV5-6, TRBV5-1 and TRBV20-1.

Germline-derived CDR1 and CDR2 are LGHNT and FRNRAP. The CDR3 contains 11 residues. The germline V and J ends were trimmed by 2 bases and 6 bases, with 4 bases remaining between them. In the case of this clonotype: Its antigen is not known. Just one base apart from a much larger clone, this may be a read error.

Presence of unique molecular identifiers characterized the TCR beta cDNA libraries. Each CDR3 protein gets one entry after TCRdb re-called the PCR reads with MiXCR. The data show fewer than 850,000 distinct CDR3 sequences, 30% seen once. This clonotype was obtained from a girl aged 10 to 17 with multiple sclerosis. Sequencing used blood. This chain uses TRBV12-5 with TRBJ2-5; no clear D. CDR3 in DNA: TGTGCTAGTGGTTTGTTTAAGACCCAGTACTTC. Its translation: CASGLFKTQYF.